The 4 T cell receptor beta chains below all came from one sample that was sequenced in a study of shared clonotypes between healthy human individuals. It was CD45RO-negative cells, positively selected for CCR7, that made up naive CD8 cells, with terminally differentiated effector memory CD45RA+ cells excluded. Clones were sequenced by immunoSEQ multiplex PCR, and TCRdb holds only the in-frame ones, with some missing. Among approximately 810,000 clones listed, 80% to 95% were seen once. The specimen sequenced was naive CD8+ T cells sorted from blood. All receptors derive from a man aged 25-45 years in good health.

The rearrangement joins TRBV7-9 to TRBJ2-7; weak D call: TRBD1 (5 bases). The germline V and J ends were trimmed by 5 bases and 0 bases, with 8 bases remaining between them. In germline, CDR1 is SEHNR, CDR2 FQNEAQ (reference sequence). The CDR3 has 13 amino acids. CDR3 protein: CASSDSYSYEQYF. In DNA, the CDR3 is TGTGCCAGCAGCGACAGTTACTCCTACGAGCAGTACTTC.

V is TRBV29-1 and J is TRBJ2-2; TRBD2 is a possible D gene (5 bases). The germline V gene encodes CDR1 SQVTM and CDR2 ANQGSEA. This CDR3 comprises 14 residues. Trimming took 5 bases from V and 0 from J, leaving 10 bases between them. Here the CDR3 DNA reads TGCAGCGTTCAGCAGCGGACGAACACCGGGGAGCTGTTTTTT. Its protein is CSVQQRTNTGELFF.

CDR3 nucleotides: TGCGCCAGCAGCCTAGGGGTAGGTCCCGTCAATGGCTACACCTTC. This encodes CASSLGVGPVNGYTF. This chain uses TRBV4-1 with TRBJ1-2, with D possibly being TRBD1 (5 bases). The CDR3 runs to 15 residues. From germline, CDR1 is MGHRA and CDR2 YSYEKL. Trimming removed 4 bases at V and 6 bases at J, with 18 bases between.

The chain combines TRBV29-1 with TRBJ1-2, with D unclear. Germline CDR1 reads SQVTM; CDR2 reads ANQGSEA. This CDR3 contains 10 residues. V shed 4 bases and J shed 6 bases, with 6 bases lying between them. The CDR3 nucleotides are TGCAGCGTTGCGGGAGATGGCTACACCTTC. Amino acids: CSVAGDGYTF.